This is a list of T cell receptor beta chains from one sample in a study of blood T cell repertoires in COVID-19. Assay: immunoSEQ multiplex PCR; the TCRdb copy retains only in-frame clones and omits some. The table shows around 130,000 clones, with about three quarters occurring only once. Sequenced input: peripheral blood. Receptor source: a man aged 50 or older with acute or convalescent COVID-19. Each CDR3 is given with its conserved first and last residue. D genes are given only for firm matches. A clone size is listed for some rows: how often the clone was seen (once, few, many), or a class if it is expanded.

j_gene	d_gene	abundance	v_gene	CDR3nt	CDR3aa
TRBJ2-2	NA	few	TRBV9	TGTGCCAGCAGCGTAGCGAGTACCGGGGAGCTGTTTTTT	CASSVASTGELFF
TRBJ2-1	TRBD2	once	TRBV19	TGTGCCAGTAGTGCAAGACTAGCCAATGAGCAGTTCTTC	CASSARLANEQFF
TRBJ1-4	NA	once	TRBV28	TGTGCCACAGGAGCCCAGGGTGAAAAACTGTTTTTT	CATGAQGEKLFF
TRBJ2-5	NA	NA	TRBV5-5	TGTGCCAGCAGCCCGATGAGCGAGACCCAGTACTTC	CASSPMSETQYF
TRBJ2-2	NA	NA	TRBV5-5	TGTGCCAGCAGCTTGGGGGGCGGCACCGGGGAGCTGTTTTTT	CASSLGGGTGELFF
TRBJ2-7	NA	NA	TRBV6-2/TRBV6-3	TGTGCCAGCAGTTACGCTGGCAACGCCTACGAGCAGTACTTC	CASSYAGNAYEQYF
TRBJ2-1	TRBD2	NA	TRBV7-6	TGTGCCAGCAGCTTATATCTAGCGGGAAGCTCCTACAATGAGCAGTTCTTC	CASSLYLAGSSYNEQFF
TRBJ2-7	NA	NA	TRBV18	TGTGCCAGCTCACTAGGGGTCCCCTACGAGCAGTACTTC	CASSLGVPYEQYF
TRBJ1-2	TRBD1	NA	TRBV7-3	TGTGCCAGCAGTCCACGCCCGGGACAGGGGGCGGGTGGCTACACCTTC	CASSPRPGQGAGGYTF
TRBJ2-1	TRBD1	NA	TRBV5-1	TGCGCCAGCAGCTTGATAGGGACAGGGTACAATGAGCAGTTCTTC	CASSLIGTGYNEQFF
TRBJ2-1	NA	NA	TRBV10-3	TGTGCCATCAGTGCTCTTAGATCCAGGCCCAGGGATGAGCAGTTCTTC	CAISALRSRPRDEQFF
TRBJ2-5	TRBD1	NA	TRBV18	TGTGCCAGCTCACCCCCGGGACAGGGGCAAGAGACCCAGTACTTC	CASSPPGQGQETQYF
TRBJ1-1	TRBD1	NA	TRBV12-3/TRBV12-4	TGTGCCAGCACCGAGGACAGGAGAGAAGCTTTCTTT	CASTEDRREAFF
TRBJ2-1	TRBD2	NA	TRBV5-1	TGCGCCAGCAGCGCCAGACTAGCGGGGGGGCTGAGTGAGCAGTTCTTC	CASSARLAGGLSEQFF
TRBJ1-5	NA	NA	TRBV15	TGTGCCACCAGCAGCGGTACTTCTCGGCCCCAGCATTTT	CATSSGTSRPQHF
TRBJ2-3	NA	NA	TRBV12-3/TRBV12-4	TGTGCCAGCAGTTCCCGAACGGGAGATACGCAGTATTTT	CASSSRTGDTQYF
TRBJ1-2	TRBD1	NA	TRBV19	TGTGCCAGTACCGGGGACAGGGAAATCTATGGCTACACCTTC	CASTGDREIYGYTF
TRBJ1-2	TRBD1	few	TRBV19	TGTGCCAGTAGTACCGGGACAGGGTCTCCCTATGGCTACACCTTC	CASSTGTGSPYGYTF
TRBJ2-7	TRBD1	NA	TRBV4-1	TGCGCCAGCAGCCAACCGACAGGGGGCACCTACGAGCAGTACTTC	CASSQPTGGTYEQYF
TRBJ2-1	TRBD2	NA	TRBV4-1	TGCGCCAGCAGCCAAGGGTCTCTAGCGGGGCTCTACAATGAGCAGTTCTTC	CASSQGSLAGLYNEQFF
TRBJ2-7	TRBD2	NA	TRBV6-1	TGTGCCAGCATTCAAAGACTAGCGGGGGACTACGAGCAGTACTTC	CASIQRLAGDYEQYF
TRBJ1-2	NA	NA	TRBV28	TGTGCCAGCAGGTCAGGGTACGGTGGCTACACCTTC	CASRSGYGGYTF
TRBJ2-3	TRBD1	NA	TRBV6-5	TGTGCCAGCAGTTGGACAGGGGGCGCGGAAGATACGCAGTATTTT	CASSWTGGAEDTQYF
TRBJ1-1	NA	NA	TRBV27	TGTGCCAGCAGTCAGCACAGGAACACTGAAGCTTTCTTT	CASSQHRNTEAFF
TRBJ1-2	TRBD1	NA	TRBV7-2	TGTGCCAGCAGCCCGCGGGACAGGGGTTGGTATGGCTACACCTTC	CASSPRDRGWYGYTF
TRBJ1-3	NA	NA	TRBV9	TGTGCCAGCAGCGTTTCGGTTTCTAGCGGAAACTCTGGAAACACCATATATTTT	CASSVSVSSGNSGNTIYF
TRBJ1-1	NA	few	TRBV15	TGTGCCACCAGCAGAGATCGCGATTTCCTGACAAATGAAGCTTTCTTT	CATSRDRDFLTNEAFF
TRBJ2-5	NA	NA	TRBV29-1	TGCAGCGGACGGGACTCCCAAGAGACCCAGTACTTC	CSGRDSQETQYF
TRBJ1-1	TRBD1	NA	TRBV5-1	TGCGCCAGCAGCTCGGACAGGGGTCGGACTGAAGCTTTCTTT	CASSSDRGRTEAFF
TRBJ2-4	TRBD2	few	TRBV7-2	TGTGCCAGCAGACAGAATAGCGGGGGGCTAGCCAAAAACATTCAGTACTTC	CASRQNSGGLAKNIQYF
TRBJ1-4	TRBD1	NA	TRBV11-2	TGTGCCAGCAGCTTAGTTTCGGAGGGGGCACGGAAGAAAAAACTGTTTTTT	CASSLVSEGARKKKLFF
TRBJ1-6	TRBD1	NA	TRBV5-4	TGTGCCAGCAGCTTAGGGGGCGGCTCCTATAATTCACCCCTCCACTTT	CASSLGGGSYNSPLHF
TRBJ2-2	NA	few	TRBV7-9	TGTGCCAGCAGCTTAAGACTGGAGAACACCGGGGAGCTGTTTTTT	CASSLRLENTGELFF
TRBJ1-3	NA	NA	TRBV5-4	TGTGCCAGCAGCTCCAGGGCATCAGGAAACACCATATATTTT	CASSSRASGNTIYF
TRBJ1-2	NA	NA	TRBV4-1	TGCGCCAGCCGTCAGGCAAACTATGGCTACACCTTC	CASRQANYGYTF
TRBJ1-2	NA	NA	TRBV11-2	TGTGCCAGCAGCTTAGATAGGGGGATTGTCTATGGCTACACCTTC	CASSLDRGIVYGYTF
TRBJ1-2	NA	NA	TRBV21-1	TGTGCCAGCAGCACGACAGGGGGCAAGGTCTATGGCTACACCTTC	CASSTTGGKVYGYTF
TRBJ1-2	TRBD1	NA	TRBV7-2	TGTGCCAGCAGCTTAGATGCAGGGGGAGCCTATGGCTACACCTTC	CASSLDAGGAYGYTF
TRBJ2-1	NA	few	TRBV5-5	TGTGCCAGCAGCCCCCTAGTAGGATCGTACAATGAGCAGTTCTTC	CASSPLVGSYNEQFF
TRBJ2-3	NA	NA	TRBV24-1	TGTGCCACCAGTGACACAGGGCCAGATACGCAGTATTTT	CATSDTGPDTQYF
TRBJ2-3	TRBD2	NA	TRBV2	TGTGCCAGCACGCGACTGGGTGGGGCGGGGGTAGCGCAGTATTTT	CASTRLGGAGVAQYF
TRBJ2-7	TRBD2	once	TRBV19	TGTGCCAGTAGTTCGAGCGGGAGCTCCTACGAGCAGTACTTC	CASSSSGSSYEQYF
TRBJ2-3	NA	NA	TRBV9	TGTGCCAGCAGCGGAAACACGGATACGCAGTATTTT	CASSGNTDTQYF
TRBJ2-7	NA	NA	TRBV14	TGTGCCAGCAGCCAACCAACCCGGGGCTCCTACGAGCAGTACTTC	CASSQPTRGSYEQYF
TRBJ1-1	NA	NA	TRBV19	TGTGCCAGTTCATCCAGGGGAGAGGGCCGGGACACTGAAGCTTTCTTT	CASSSRGEGRDTEAFF
TRBJ1-4	TRBD1	NA	TRBV5-1	TGCGCCAGCAGCCGAACGTCCGGGACAGGGGGAATGAAGGAAAAACTGTTTTTT	CASSRTSGTGGMKEKLFF
TRBJ2-3	NA	NA	TRBV5-4	TGTGCCAGCAGCTTGGGCAGGGGACCCCCCCAATATTTT	CASSLGRGPPQYF
TRBJ2-2	TRBD1	NA	TRBV19	TGTGCCAGTAGCCGGGACAGGGGCACCGGGGAGCTGTTTTTT	CASSRDRGTGELFF